This TCR beta chain was captured by sequencing in a study of T cells in tuberculosis listed by TCRdb under 2018. At the level of the whole study: In the study, CD1B tetramers and high-throughput TCR immunosequencing were combined to characterize T cells specific for the mycobacterial lipid antigen glucose monomycolate (GMM).

Because TCR-alpha and TCR-beta chains were sequenced unpaired, no chain pairing information was available. TCR libraries were generated with the immunoSEQ multiplex PCR assay, using TCR-beta and/or TCR-alpha/delta assays for each sample. Amplified TCR libraries were sequenced on the Illumina high-throughput platform. On the authors' methods: Clustering and dimensionality reduction relied on pairwise TCRdist distances among GMM-specific receptors from T cells that were either sorted ex vivo or expanded in vitro. Sequence motifs, defined by gene usage and CDR3 content, were tested for enrichment in tetramer-positive compared with tetramer-negative populations. As stored in TCRdb, this immuneACCESS dataset retains in-frame rearrangements with V and J assigned. A fraction of the clones does not appear; measured against another copy, unresolved V genes explain less than half of the discrepancy, and the remainder lacks a known reason. D and trimming come from the DNA, and the V and J calls and clone size come from that table. The sample table records 85,000 to 90,000 clones; approximately 91% of these occur just once. In total, the top ten clones hold approximately 2% of the sample.

Broad study findings and their caveats: T cells that bind the CD1B-GMM tetramer with low affinity may not have been captured by the stringent sort gate.

Looking up the germline V gene yields CDR1 SGHRS and CDR2 YFSETQ. V lost 3 bases and J lost 4 bases; the stretch between them is 10 bases long. The CDR3 numbers 13 residues from cysteine through phenylalanine. Only the CDR3 DNA stays, 39 bases, in frame from base 1. Worth noting for this clone: The sample holds no much larger clone one base away, and base qualities are not on file.

After being thawed and rested overnight, PBMC were stained with GMM-loaded CD1B tetramer, a Live/Dead dye and anti-CD3, and were then sorted on a FACS Aria II. CD1B tetramers were loaded with C32 glucose monomycolate purified from Rhodococcus equi. Before cryopreservation, the PBMC used for tetramer sorting had been depleted of CD14-expressing monocytes for a separate study. From each donor, some 100,000 tetramer-negative cells were sorted and were analyzed alongside the tetramer-positive cells. GMM-loaded CD1B tetramers were used to sort antigen-specific T cells from a few healthy South African adults.

This sequence originates from an adult woman with latent tuberculosis. Material: CD1b-GMM tetramer-negative cells sorted from PBMCs. The cell subset or site label, as the study defines it: T cells not binding CD1B-GMM tetramer, sorted from same donor. The rearrangement combines TRBV5-1 with TRBJ2-5; no D segment can be confidently identified. In nucleotides, the sequence is TGCGCCAGCAGCTCTGAGTCGGGAGAGACCCAGTACTTC. The translation is CASSSESGETQYF.